Below, 25 T cell receptor beta chains from the same sample are listed, as sequenced in a study of T cell repertoires in cytomegalovirus infection. MiXCR was run by TCRdb on the reads, yielding one entry per CDR3 protein. The table lists about 310,000 distinct CDR3 sequences, roughly 15% of them singletons. The sample taken for sequencing was PBMCs. These receptors all stem from a human donor in good health (CMV status not recorded). Some clones in this sample may be carry-over from other donors' samples.

In nucleotides, the CDR3 is TGCAGTGCCCCCGGCGGGGGAGCCTACAATGAGCAGTTCTTC. Translating gives CSAPGGGAYNEQFF. The V gene is TRBV20-1, the J gene TRBJ2-1; TRBD2 matches 7 bases. Germline assignment: CDR1 DFQATT and CDR2 SNEGSKA (reference sequence). The junction had 7 bases not matched to a gene; V was cut back by 6 bases and J by 2 bases. The CDR3 runs 14 residues.

V and J are TRBV10-3 and TRBJ1-6; D gene uncertain. Trimming shortened V by 3 bases and J by 7 bases, and 10 bases separated the two germline ends. The CDR3 totals 14 residues. CDR1 is ENHRY, CDR2 SYGVKD, per germline. Here the CDR3 reads CAISDNSSNSPLHF. The CDR3 coding sequence is TGTGCCATCAGTGACAACAGCAGCAATTCACCCCTCCACTTT.

This clonotype occurred many times. This chain connects TRBV7-8 to TRBJ2-2; 9 bases are a match to TRBD1. The CDR3 consists of 18 residues. Germline lookup yields CDR1 SGHVS and CDR2 FQNEAQ. J lost 2 bases, V lost 5 bases, and 12 bases had no gene match. The CDR3: CASSQTGTGIINTGELFF. The CDR3 DNA sequence: TGTGCCAGCAGCCAAACGGGGACAGGGATCATTAACACCGGGGAGCTGTTTTTT.

The chain links TRBV6-5 to TRBJ1-6; maybe TRBD1 (6 bases). Trimming left V 6 bases short and J 10 bases short, with 13 bases between. Per germline, CDR1 MNHEY and CDR2 SVGAGI. There are 13 residues in the CDR3. CDR3 sequence (DNA): TGTGCCAGCAGGGCGGGGGCGAAATCACCCCTCCACTTT. This codes for CASRAGAKSPLHF.

At least ten counts were recorded for this clonotype. The chain carries TRBV7-8 and TRBJ2-6; D gene unclear. CDR1 and CDR2 from the germline V gene are SGHVS and FQNEAQ. CDR3 length: 16 residues. V was cut by 5 bases and J by 1 base, with 12 bases left in between. The CDR3 DNA reads TGTGCCAGCAGCCCCTTCGTAGGGTCTGGGGCCAACGTCCTGACTTTC. Protein product: CASSPFVGSGANVLTF.

This clonotype was seen ten or more times. V is TRBV7-2 and J is TRBJ2-4, with D possibly being TRBD1 (5 bases). The V end was cut by 1 base, the J end by 7 bases, with 8 bases between. The CDR3 covers 13 residues. Per the germline V gene, CDR1 is SGHTA and CDR2 is FQGNSA. The CDR3 sequence: CASSLGQSNIQYF. CDR3 in DNA: TGTGCCAGCAGCTTAGGACAGTCGAACATTCAGTACTTC.

The rearrangement uses TRBV4-2 and TRBJ2-7, with D maybe TRBD2 (7 bases). The CDR3 extends over 16 amino acids. V gave up 0 bases and J gave up 2 bases, with 14 bases separating them. Germline V gene sequence: CDR1 LGHNA, CDR2 YNFKEQ. CDR3 region: CASSQDGAGAPYEQYF. CDR3 DNA: TGTGCCAGCAGCCAAGATGGGGCGGGGGCCCCCTACGAGCAGTACTTC.

This clonotype was detected ten times or more. The rearrangement uses TRBV10-3 and TRBJ2-1; 8 nucleotides match TRBD1. The CDR3 is 12 residues long. The germline V gene encodes CDR1 ENHRY and CDR2 SYGVKD. V dropped 11 bases and J dropped 5; count of bases not matched to a gene: 5. CDR3 DNA: TGTGCCTTCCGGACAGGGAACAATGAGCAGTTCTTC. It codes for CAFRTGNNEQFF.

There are many counts of this clonotype. V and J are TRBV6-5 and TRBJ1-6, with 12 positions matching TRBD1. V was clipped by 2 bases and J by 9 bases; unmatched bases: 2. CDR3 length: 15 amino acids. Germline V gene data show CDR1 as MNHEY and CDR2 as SVGAGI. The CDR3: CASSYGTGGFSPLHF. The CDR3 DNA follows: TGTGCCAGCAGTTACGGGACAGGGGGCTTTTCACCCCTCCACTTT.

This clonotype was detected many times. This chain uses TRBV7-2 with TRBJ2-5; the D gene is possibly TRBD2 (7 bases). V was cut by 3 bases and J by 0 bases, with 14 bases left in between. The CDR3 is made up of 16 amino acids. CDR1 is SGHTA, CDR2 FQGNSA, per germline. The CDR3 DNA reads TGTGCCAGCAGCTTCGGGCCCGGGGGGCACCAAGAGACCCAGTACTTC. Its protein is CASSFGPGGHQETQYF.

This clonotype was picked up many times. In DNA form, the CDR3 reads TGTGCCAGCAGCTATGGGATGGGGGGGCCGGGGGTCACTGAAGCTTTCTTT. Its protein product is CASSYGMGGPGVTEAFF. This chain uses TRBV7-2 with TRBJ1-1; TRBD1 is a possible D gene (6 bases). The CDR3 runs to 17 residues. The germline V and J ends were trimmed by 4 bases and 4 bases, with 22 bases remaining between them. Germline CDR1 reads SGHTA; CDR2 reads FQGNSA.

The chain uses TRBV4-2 and TRBJ2-3; unclear D gene. The V end was cut by 1 base, the J end by 0 bases, with 11 bases between. Germline V gene sequence: CDR1 LGHNA, CDR2 YNFKEQ. The CDR3 contains 16 residues. CDR3 sequence: CASSQGGGTSTDTQYF. For the CDR3, the DNA is TGTGCCAGCAGCCAAGGGGGTGGCACTAGCACAGATACGCAGTATTTT.

This chain uses TRBV7-8 with TRBJ1-2; 7 bases agree with TRBD1. Germline V gene data show CDR1 as SGHVS and CDR2 as FQNEAQ. V shed 4 bases and J 4 bases; nucleotides not matched to a gene: 9. The CDR3 runs to 15 residues. CDR3 loop: CASSSDLRDSYGYTF. For the CDR3, the DNA is TGTGCCAGCAGCTCCGACCTCCGGGACAGCTATGGCTACACCTTC. Filled out from reference TRBV7-8 and TRBJ1-2, the complete variable domain reads GAGVSQSPRYKVAKRGQDVALRCDPISGHVSLFWYQQALGQGPEFLTYFQNEAQLDKSGLPSDRFFAERPEGSVSTLKIQRTQQEDSAVYLCASSSDLRDSYGYTFGSGTRLTVV.

The chain combines TRBV7-2 with TRBJ2-2; D is perhaps TRBD1 (5 bases). V dropped 3 bases and J dropped 4 bases, with 6 bases sitting between them. The CDR3 contains 13 residues. CDR1 is SGHTA and CDR2 is FQGNSA in the germline V gene. CDR3 region: CASSFRVTGELFF. The DNA of the CDR3 is TGTGCCAGCAGCTTCAGGGTCACCGGGGAGCTGTTTTTT.

This clonotype was picked up many times. This chain uses TRBV28 with TRBJ2-7; maybe TRBD1 (7 bases). The CDR3 is 15 residues long. Trimming took off 6 bases at V and 2 bases at J, with 17 bases between the two ends. Germline V gene sequence: CDR1 MDHEN, CDR2 SYDVKM. The CDR3 nucleotides read TGTGCCAGCAGCCGACCAGGGGGGCCGGCCTACGAGCAGTACTTC. Translated, it gives CASSRPGGPAYEQYF.

The chain recombines TRBV3-1 with TRBJ2-5, with D hard to call. This CDR3 is built from 14 residues. Germline-derived CDR1 and CDR2 are LGHDT and YNNKEL (reference sequence). V was clipped by 5 bases and J by 3 bases, with 13 bases between them. CDR3 loop: CASSGIGGEETQYF. The DNA for the CDR3 is TGTGCCAGCAGCGGAATTGGCGGAGAAGAGACCCAGTACTTC.

V usage is TRBV28 and J usage is TRBJ1-5, with TRBD1 matching over 10 bases. Germline V gene lookup returns CDR1 MDHEN and CDR2 SYDVKM. V dropped 7 bases and J dropped 9; count of bases not matched to a gene: 12. The CDR3 loop spans 15 amino acids. In DNA, the CDR3 is TGTGCCAGCAATCAACAACCGGGACAGGGGACGCCCCAGCATTTT. Protein product: CASNQQPGQGTPQHF.

This clonotype was observed a handful of times. The chain employs TRBV20-1 and TRBJ2-7; possible D gene TRBD2, 7 bases. CDR3 length: 16 residues. The ends were cut back, 0 bases at V and 9 bases at J, with 24 bases in the middle. From germline, CDR1 is DFQATT and CDR2 SNEGSKA (reference sequence). The CDR3 loop reads CSARDPYAGAPAGQYF. CDR3 bases: TGCAGTGCTAGAGATCCTTATGCGGGGGCGCCCGCCGGGCAGTACTTC.

This clonotype appeared a few times. The chain has TRBV6-4 and TRBJ2-1, with TRBD2 matching over 7 bases. The germline CDR1 and CDR2 sequences are MRHNA and SNTAGT. V lost 5 bases to trimming and J lost 7 bases; unmatched junction nucleotides: 11. This CDR3 has 15 amino acids. CDR3 loop: CASSPRAGEMNEQFF. CDR3 sequence (DNA): TGTGCCAGCAGTCCAAGGGCGGGGGAAATGAATGAGCAGTTCTTC.

This clonotype has a count of ten or more. V usage is TRBV7-2 and J usage is TRBJ1-4; the D is unclear. Germline CDR1 SGHTA, CDR2 FQGNSA. The CDR3 runs 16 residues. The V end lost 5 bases, the J end lost 7 bases, and 20 bases lay between the germline ends. CDR3 amino acids: CASSQYAGTSGEKLFF. The CDR3 nucleotides read TGTGCCAGCAGCCAATATGCAGGAACCTCGGGTGAAAAACTGTTTTTT.

This clonotype was detected a few times. V gene TRBV12-3 or TRBV12-4 combines with J gene TRBJ2-1, with D perhaps matching TRBD1 or TRBD2 (6 bases each). There are 18 residues in the CDR3. Trimming cost V 3 bases and J 10 bases, with 28 bases left between them. The DNA of the CDR3 is TGTGCCAGCAGTTTTAGGAGGCTCCTGGGGGGCGCTGGGGGGGAGCAGTTCTTC. Translating it yields CASSFRRLLGGAGGEQFF.

This clonotype came up many times. V is TRBV7-6 and J is TRBJ2-5; maybe TRBD1 (6 bases). The CDR3 runs to 16 residues. V lost 1 base and J 5 bases, leaving 17 bases between the germline ends. Germline V gives CDR1 SGHVS, CDR2 FNYEAQ. The CDR3 sequence: CASSLGQAGRGETQYF. The CDR3 DNA follows: TGTGCCAGCAGCTTAGGACAGGCCGGTCGCGGGGAGACCCAGTACTTC.

V and J are TRBV20-1 and TRBJ2-1; D not certain. CDR1 is DFQATT and CDR2 is SNEGSKA in the germline V gene (reference sequence). The CDR3 spans 13 residues. V shed 1 base and J shed 5 bases, with 9 bases lying between them. The CDR3 loop is CSARAPWDNEQFF. The CDR3 DNA follows: TGCAGTGCTAGAGCCCCGTGGGACAATGAGCAGTTCTTC.

At least ten counts were recorded for this clonotype. The J gene is TRBJ1-6, the V gene TRBV7-2; D may be TRBD1 (6 bases). V was cut by 4 bases and J by 0 bases, with 19 bases left in between. The CDR3 consists of 19 residues. Germline assignment: CDR1 SGHTA and CDR2 FQGNSA. The CDR3, as DNA: TGTGCCAGCAGCTCGCCAAAGAGGGGGACACTCTCCTATAATTCACCCCTCCACTTT. It encodes CASSSPKRGTLSYNSPLHF.

The table lists this clonotype with many counts. It may be a read error: a sequence one base away is much more abundant. This chain connects TRBV9 to TRBJ1-1, with TRBD1 matching 7 bases. The CDR3 length is 13 residues. V lost 3 bases to trimming and J lost 1 base; unmatched junction nucleotides: 0. The germline gives CDR1 SGDLS, CDR2 YYNGEE. The CDR3 DNA sequence: TGTGCCAGCAGCGGACAGGGGAACACTGAAGCTTTCTTT. Amino acid sequence: CASSGQGNTEAFF.